This TCR beta chain came from a study of cytomegalovirus exposure and HLA in healthy donors. This clone was seen more than once but under ten times. PCR was performed using 60 Vbeta and 13 Jbeta primers. Some clones are missing from TCRdb's copy, which holds only in-frame ones; the method was immunoSEQ multiplex PCR. The table has approximately 160,000 clones, 77% seen once. V was pared by 6 bases and J by 8 bases, with 16 bases between. The CDR3 has 13 residues. Germline assignment: CDR1 MNHEY and CDR2 SVGAGI. The sequencing sample was made of PBMCs. This sequence was found in a male donor in good health and CMV-seropositive. The rearrangement links TRBV6-5 to TRBJ1-2; D is undetermined. In DNA, the CDR3 is TGTGCCAGCAGGGGAGGTATAGGGAACGGCTACACCTTC. It codes for CASRGGIGNGYTF.